The clone carrying this T cell receptor beta chain was observed many times. Time point defined: longitudinal time-point 1 (baseline). V lost 7 bases to trimming and J lost 0 bases, with 9 bases between them. Germline CDR1 reads MDHEN; CDR2 reads SYDVKM. The CDR3 runs to 14 residues. The making of cDNA relied on 5'RACE with 10-nucleotide random UMIs. Each CDR3 protein gets one entry after TCRdb re-called the 5' RACE reads with MiXCR. The sample includes tens of thousands of distinct CDR3 sequences, roughly a tenth seen only once; the top ten take more than 9%. The sample belongs to a study of neurological immune-mediated disorders.

Sequenced sample: PBMCs. The chain links TRBV28 to TRBJ2-2, with D unclear. The receptor was isolated from a man aged 25 to 45 in good health. The CDR3: CASNKNSNTGELFF. CDR3 DNA sequence: TGTGCCAGCAATAAGAATTCGAACACCGGGGAGCTGTTTTTT.